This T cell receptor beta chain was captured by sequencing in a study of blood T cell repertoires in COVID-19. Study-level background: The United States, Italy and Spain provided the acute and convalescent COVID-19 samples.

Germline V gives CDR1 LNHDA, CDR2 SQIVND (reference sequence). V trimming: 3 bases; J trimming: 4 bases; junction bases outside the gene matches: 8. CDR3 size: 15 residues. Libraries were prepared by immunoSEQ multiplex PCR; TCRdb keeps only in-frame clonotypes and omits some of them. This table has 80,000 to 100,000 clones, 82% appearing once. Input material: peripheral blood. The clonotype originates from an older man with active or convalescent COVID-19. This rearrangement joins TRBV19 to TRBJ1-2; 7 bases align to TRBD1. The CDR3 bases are TGTGCCAGTAGTATCCGGACAGGCGGTGGCTATGGCTACACCTTC. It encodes CASSIRTGGGYGYTF.